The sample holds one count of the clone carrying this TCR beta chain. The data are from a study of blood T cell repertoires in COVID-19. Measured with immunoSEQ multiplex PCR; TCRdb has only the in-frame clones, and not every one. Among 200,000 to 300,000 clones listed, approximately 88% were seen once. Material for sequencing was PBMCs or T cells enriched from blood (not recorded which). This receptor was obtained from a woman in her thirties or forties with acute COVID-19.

CDR3 sequence reads: CASRPLAGGVNEQFF. DNA for the CDR3: TGTGCCAGCAGGCCTCTAGCGGGGGGAGTAAATGAGCAGTTCTTC. V gene TRBV2 combines with J gene TRBJ2-1, with 11 bases that match TRBD2. The CDR3 consists of 15 residues. Trimming removed 6 bases from V and 7 bases from J; junction bases left unmatched: 8. CDR1 is SNHLY and CDR2 is FYNNEI in the germline V gene. Combining the CDR3 with reference TRBV2 and TRBJ2-1 gives the whole variable domain EPEVTQTPSHQVTQMGQEVILRCVPISNHLYFYWYRQILGQKVEFLVSFYNNEISEKSEIFDDQFSVERPDGSNFTLKIRSTKLEDSAMYFCASRPLAGGVNEQFFGPGTRLTVL.